This TCR beta chain was recovered during a study of cytomegalovirus exposure and HLA in healthy donors (dated by TCRdb to 2016 to 2017). Study-level background: The 666 repertoires of the first cohort and the 120 validation repertoires were produced on the same platform, according to a later analysis. The study was designed to test whether signatures of past pathogen exposure could be identified by cataloging public T cell receptors. To predict cytomegalovirus infection status, the study brought together high-throughput TCR immunosequencing, statistical association of individual TCRs with disease status, and machine learning. In addition to the first cohort of 650 to 750 subjects, a separate validation cohort of approximately 110 different subjects was used.

General conclusions and limits of the study: The study gave a list of 150 to 200 TCR beta chains associated with cytomegalovirus. Across donors, most TCR sequences were observed very rarely, whereas some public TCRs were present in many individuals. In both the original and validation cohorts, the classifier was reported to diagnose cytomegalovirus status with high specificity and sensitivity. Subsequent analysis determined that TCRs grouped into clusters in the first cohort also showed a tendency toward co-occurrence across the roughly 120 validation repertoires, and 85% to 95% of cluster scores exceeded 0. A few of the identified cytomegalovirus-associated TCR beta chains were confirmed in vitro to be specific for cytomegalovirus antigens. The authors suggested that the approach could potentially be extended to other disease states and immunological phenotypes. A later analysis had no HLA typing for the validation cohort, so co-occurrence there was scored across all 130 or so repertoires.

This clone occurred once. Its antigen is still unknown. It has no much larger one-base neighbor in the sample; base qualities were not kept. Separate from the roughly 650-subject first cohort, the validation cohort of 90 to 150 subjects was the group to which the donors belonged. The library came from the immunoSEQ multiplex PCR assay. Processing in the source paper ran as follows. A statistical classification framework was built for diagnosing cytomegalovirus status from the catalog of TCR beta chain sequences. In TCRdb, the immuneACCESS table is reduced to in-frame sequences with V and J assigned. These tables do not hold every clone; where another copy was compared, an unresolved V gene accounts for under half, and the others remain unexplained. That table is the source of V, J and clone size, and D and trimming were worked out from the DNA. The table for this sample lists about 330,000 clones; roughly 89% of them were counted only once. Together, the top ten hold under 0.85% of the sample.

The sequence derives from a woman younger than 30 in good health and CMV-seronegative. The sequenced sample consisted of PBMCs.

The DNA reads as follows: TGCGCCAGCAGCTTGGGACCGGGTTCGGAGACCCAGTACTTC. Translation gives CASSLGPGSETQYF. The chain was built from TRBV5-1 and TRBJ2-5; there is no confident call for the D gene. The junction carries 11 bases between V and J, which are trimmed by 0 bases and 5 bases respectively. CDR1 is given as SGHRS and CDR2 as YFSETQ, both from the germline V gene. Including cysteine and phenylalanine, the CDR3 has 14 amino acids. Of the read, only the CDR3 DNA is kept; its 42 bases are in frame from base 1.